Detailed here is one T cell receptor (beta chain). Its target is not known. It was with 60 Vbeta and 13 Jbeta primers that the PCR ran. The method was immunoSEQ multiplex PCR; TCRdb's version includes in-frame clones alone and lacks a portion of them. The sample has 110,000 or so clones, roughly 79% seen once. CDR3 length equals 14 residues. V shed 2 bases and J shed 4 bases, with 12 bases lying between them. Germline V CDR1 and CDR2: SGHNT, YYREEE (reference sequence). These data come from a study of cytomegalovirus exposure and HLA in healthy donors. The study's findings and limits: Researchers counted 180 or so TCR beta chains as cytomegalovirus-associated.

The rearrangement uses TRBV5-4 and TRBJ1-1, with D perhaps matching TRBD1 (5 bases). This clonotype was obtained from a woman between 50 and 59 years old in good health and CMV-seropositive. Sequencing was done on a sample of PBMCs. The CDR3 nucleotides read TGTGCCAGCAGCTTTCACCCCGGGGGCACTGAAGCTTTCTTT. Translating it yields CASSFHPGGTEAFF.